The rows below give T cell receptor beta chains drawn from one sample of a study of blood T cells in healthy people across ages. MiXCR, applied by TCRdb to the 5' RACE reads, yields one record per CDR3 protein. The sample has over 500,000 distinct CDR3 sequences; 40% to 65% are singletons. Source material: blood. The receptors stem from a woman of 80 years or more in good health. CDR3s include the opening cysteine and the closing phenylalanine or tryptophan. The D gene is left open where the match is weak.

d_call j_call v_call cdr3_aa
. TRBJ1-2 TRBV7-2 CASSRDKVRGYTF
. TRBJ1-1 TRBV11-2 CASSRALLGTEAFF
. TRBJ2-1 TRBV29-1 CSVEETGTEFF
. TRBJ2-1 TRBV11-1 CASSDRDSLYNEQFF
TRBD1 TRBJ1-6 TRBV3-1 CAGSLNRGTGNSPLHF
TRBD1 TRBJ1-2 TRBV19 CASSPDRDAYGYTF
TRBD2 TRBJ2-7 TRBV12-3/TRBV12-4 CASSYLAGFLYEQYF
TRBD1 TRBJ2-6 TRBV24-1 CATSDPTGSGANVLTF
. TRBJ2-2 TRBV29-1 CSIEQGSNTGELFF
TRBD2 TRBJ2-3 TRBV20-1 CSARAPLGLGDTQYF
. TRBJ1-6 TRBV28 CASSSDGQGSSPLHF
. TRBJ2-7 TRBV2 CASSEGQSYEQYF
. TRBJ2-3 TRBV5-1 CASSRTDTQYF
TRBD2 TRBJ2-5 TRBV20-1 CSARDPGLAGVETQYF